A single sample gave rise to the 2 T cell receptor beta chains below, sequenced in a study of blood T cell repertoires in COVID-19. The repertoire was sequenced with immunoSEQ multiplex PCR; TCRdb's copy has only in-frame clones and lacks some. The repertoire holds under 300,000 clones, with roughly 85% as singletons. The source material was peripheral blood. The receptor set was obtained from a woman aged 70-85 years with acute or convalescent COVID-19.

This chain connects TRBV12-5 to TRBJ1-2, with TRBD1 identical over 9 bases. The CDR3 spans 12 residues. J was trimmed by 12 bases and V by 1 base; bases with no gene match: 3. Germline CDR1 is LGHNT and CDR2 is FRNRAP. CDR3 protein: CASGLGTGENTF. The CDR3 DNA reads TGTGCTAGTGGTTTGGGGACAGGGGAGAACACCTTC.

This chain's CDR3 is CAWTGPTVGDTEAFF. In DNA form, the CDR3 reads TGTGCCTGGACGGGTCCGACAGTCGGAGACACTGAAGCTTTCTTT. V and J are TRBV30 and TRBJ1-1, with a weak D call TRBD1 (5 bases). Trimming took 4 bases from V and 3 from J, leaving 18 bases between them. The CDR3 consists of 15 residues. From germline, CDR1 is GTSNPN and CDR2 SVGIG (reference sequence).